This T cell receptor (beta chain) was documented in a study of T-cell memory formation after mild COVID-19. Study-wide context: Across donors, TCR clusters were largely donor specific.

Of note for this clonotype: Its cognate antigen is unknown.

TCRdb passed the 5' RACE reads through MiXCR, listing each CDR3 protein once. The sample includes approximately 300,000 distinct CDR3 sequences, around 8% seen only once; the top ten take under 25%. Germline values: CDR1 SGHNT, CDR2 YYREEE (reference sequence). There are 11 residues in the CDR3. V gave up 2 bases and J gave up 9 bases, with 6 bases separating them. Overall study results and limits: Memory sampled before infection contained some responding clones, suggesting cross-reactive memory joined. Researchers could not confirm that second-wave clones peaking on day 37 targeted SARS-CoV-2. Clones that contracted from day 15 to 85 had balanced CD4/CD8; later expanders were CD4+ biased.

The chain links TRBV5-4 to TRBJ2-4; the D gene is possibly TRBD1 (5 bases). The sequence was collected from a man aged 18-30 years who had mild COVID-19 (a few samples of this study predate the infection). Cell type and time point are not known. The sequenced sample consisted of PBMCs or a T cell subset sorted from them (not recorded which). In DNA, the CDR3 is TGTGCCAGCAGCTTTAGGGGCATTCAGTACTTC. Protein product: CASSFRGIQYF.